This T cell receptor beta chain stems from a study of response to subunit inactivated influenza vaccine. Germline CDR1 is MGHDK and CDR2 is SYGVNS. Trimming removed 7 bases from V and 10 bases from J; junction bases left unmatched: 9. There are 14 residues in the CDR3. TCRdb ran MiXCR on the RT-PCR reads and lists one entry per CDR3 protein. The sample yields hundreds of thousands of distinct CDR3 sequences, around 9.9% seen once. The source of this sequence is a man aged 45-65 years who received an inactivated influenza vaccine. The sequencing used PBMCs from blood, collected about 40 days after vaccination. The chain uses TRBV25-1 and TRBJ1-6; 8 positions agree with TRBD1. CDR3 sequence reads: CASMQTGVYSPLHF. CDR3 coding DNA: TGTGCCAGCATGCAGACAGGGGTATACTCACCCCTCCACTTT.